This T cell receptor beta chain was retrieved from a study of blood T cell repertoires in COVID-19. CDR1 is LNHNV, CDR2 YYDKDF, per germline (reference sequence). The CDR3 is made up of 13 amino acids. With 3 bases removed from V and 6 bases from J, the gap between germline ends came to 11 bases. Clones were read by immunoSEQ multiplex PCR, and TCRdb kept only the in-frame ones, dropping some. The repertoire holds around 260,000 clones, with 91% as singletons. It was during active infection that Seattle patients were enrolled and then longitudinally followed. The TCR sequence derives from a woman in her twenties or thirties with COVID-19, enrolled during active disease. The chain is built from TRBV15 and TRBJ1-2; maybe TRBD1 (5 bases). Sequenced sample: peripheral blood. The CDR3 sequence is CATSRGGGDGYTF. CDR3 bases: TGTGCCACCAGCAGGGGGGGAGGGGATGGCTACACCTTC.